This TCR beta chain was documented in a study of T cell repertoires in cytomegalovirus infection. Study conclusions and caveats: The ex vivo response was dominated by HLA-C-restricted CMV-specific TCR beta clonotypes. Cumulative public TCR beta family frequency identified carriers of CMV plus the relevant HLA.

This clonotype has a handful of counts. The antigen is undetermined. TCRdb reanalysed the reads using MiXCR and keeps one entry per CDR3 protein. The sample consists of some 940,000 distinct CDR3 sequences, about a third of them appearing once. In germline, CDR1 is SGHDT, CDR2 YYEEEE. This CDR3 is built from 16 residues. V dropped 4 bases and J dropped 4; count of bases not matched to a gene: 9. This chain uses TRBV5-6 with TRBJ2-1; 9 positions match TRBD1. This sample comprised cultured CD8+ T cells from PBMCs, obtained from culture after CMV antigen stimulation. This receptor was obtained from a human donor in good health (CMV status not recorded). Some clones in this sample may be carry-over from other donors' samples. DNA of the CDR3: TGTGCCAGCAGCGATCGGGACAGGGATTTTTACAATGAGCAGTTCTTC. Protein product: CASSDRDRDFYNEQFF.